This entry is about one TCR beta chain. Antigen: not known. This sample was included in a study of identical twins. Study-wide findings and caveats: Out-of-frame alpha sequences common to twins exhibited an excess of low generation probability.

MiXCR, applied by TCRdb to the 5' RACE reads, yields one record per CDR3 protein. This table holds 200,000 to 250,000 distinct CDR3 sequences, roughly a tenth found once. Sequenced: memory T cells sorted from blood. This TCR was recovered from a man over 45 in good health.

In DNA form, the CDR3 reads TGTGCCAGCAGCTCTCAGGAGGCCTACGAGCAGTACTTC. The encoded protein is CASSSQEAYEQYF. This chain connects TRBV7-9 to TRBJ2-7; the D gene is possibly TRBD2 (5 bases). The length of the CDR3 is 13 residues. Germline loops: CDR1 SEHNR, CDR2 FQNEAQ (reference sequence). Trimming left V 4 bases short and J 2 bases short, with 9 bases between.